This T cell receptor beta chain appears in the sequencing data of a study of T cells in localized non-small cell lung cancer (TCRdb year 2020). Study-wide context: Comparing tumors with uninvolved tumor-adjacent lungs, the study looked at the T cell repertoires of hundreds of patients with early-stage NSCLC. All 240 or so NSCLC patients in the cohort were treatment-naive and had localized lung tumors that were resected. Of the NSCLC patients, about 130 were male and approximately 99 were female, and the mean age was around 66 years. Overall results and qualifications from the work: A median of around 57 of the top 100 tumor clones were detected in paired uninvolved adjacent lung, and 28 of these tumor clones were also found among the top 100 clones of the paired uninvolved adjacent lung. Because of the exploratory design, TCR variables were selected using unadjusted p-values without false-discovery rate correction. Longer overall survival was associated with higher blood T cell density, whereas shorter survival was associated with higher adjacent-lung clonality. The highest T cell clonality was observed in uninvolved tumor-adjacent lung, where clonality exceeded that of tumor, suggesting that antigenic responses were more focused in uninvolved tumor-adjacent lung. Because multi-region sequencing of the tumors was not done, intratumor heterogeneity could not be ruled out.

At diagnosis, peripheral blood, uninvolved tumor-adjacent lung and tumor were collected and were preserved as a mix of fresh-frozen and FFPE material. For TCR repertoire profiling, the blood samples were analyzed as peripheral blood mononuclear cells. TCR beta CDR3 regions were sequenced from DNA using the immunoSEQ Assay. The paper's data handling went like this. To compute T cell density, TCR beta template counts were normalized to usable DNA, which was estimated by amplifying housekeeping genes. Using the preseqR package, richness was estimated by extrapolating to 120,000 templates for tissue samples and 400,000 templates for PBMC samples. Clonality was calculated as one minus Pielou's evenness. Tissue-enriched TCRs were identified through differential abundance testing performed on productive amino-acid clonotypes, with a minimum total count of 5 and an alpha of 0.1. The Jaccard Index and the Morisita Overlap Index were used to measure how much the repertoires overlapped between compartments. GLIPH grouped TCR beta CDR3s together with public tetramer-defined viral CDR3s, and a viral motif had to include at least three viral sequences and show V-gene enrichment. TCRdb carries this immuneACCESS record with in-frame sequences only. Its versions omit some clonotypes, under half of them owing to an unresolved V gene in the studies checked, with the rest unexplained. Clone size and the V and J calls come from that table; the DNA yielded D and trimming. Recorded for this sample are tens of thousands of clones; around nine tenths of them occurred a single time. About 7.7% of the sample is held by the ten biggest clonotypes.

In the case of this clone: Its antigen remains unidentified. Base qualities are not recorded, but no much larger clone differs from it by a single base.

CDR1 is given as SGHNT and CDR2 as YENEEA, both from the germline V gene. Trimming leaves V shorter by 0 bases and J shorter by 1 base, with the junction holding 6 bases beyond the gene matches. Its CDR3 holds 17 amino acids, cysteine through phenylalanine. The sequence is cut down to CDR3 DNA, 51 bases in frame from base 1. This clonotype was obtained from a woman aged 40-75 years with stage I lung adenocarcinoma. This sequence uses TRBV11-3 and TRBJ2-1, with 7 middle bases fitting TRBD1. This specimen consisted of peripheral blood, obtained before any cancer treatment. The sequenced DNA is TGTGCCAGCAGCTTAGACGACCGGGACAGATCCTACAATGAGCAGTTCTTC. This is translated as CASSLDDRDRSYNEQFF.